This T cell receptor (beta chain) was identified in a study of regulatory T cells in long-lasting Graves disease. This clonotype was picked up a small number of times. Arm-PCR of CDR3 regions and iRepertoire HTBI primers were used to build TCR beta libraries. TCRdb passed the multiplex PCR reads through MiXCR, listing each CDR3 protein once. The table lists roughly 700,000 distinct CDR3 sequences, 30% of them singletons. Germline V gene lookup returns CDR1 LGHDT and CDR2 YNNKEL (reference sequence). The CDR3 sequence is 15 residues long. V shed 5 bases and J 0 bases; nucleotides not matched to a gene: 3. Sample time point: persistent/refractory GD, antithyroid drugs over 5 years with positive TRAb. PBMC-extracted RNA yielded the TCR library.

The sequence came from a female donor with Graves disease. This specimen consisted of peripheral blood mononuclear cells (PBMCs), obtained when the disease was refractory, from a patient treated with antithyroid drugs. The V gene is TRBV3-1, the J gene TRBJ1-4; TRBD1 matches 7 bases. CDR3 in DNA: TGTGCCAGCAGCGTCCAGGGGGCAACTAATGAAAAACTGTTTTTT. Its translation is CASSVQGATNEKLFF.